This paragraph covers one TCR beta chain sequence. This record comes from a study of blood T cell repertoires in COVID-19. Study-wide background: Both acute and convalescent COVID-19 samples were obtained from the United States, Italy and Spain. T cells, B-cell-depleted T cells, or PBMCs supplied cDNA or gDNA.

Here immunoSEQ multiplex PCR was the method, and the copy in TCRdb shows in-frame clones only, minus some. The table records about 330,000 clones, roughly 88% of them present only once. This CDR3 is 15 amino acids long. Cohorts were based on clinical histories the participants reported. Sequenced input: PBMCs or T cells enriched from blood (not recorded which). The rearrangement links TRBV21-1 to TRBJ2-5; the D call of TRBD2 is as the table states it, not checked on the DNA. TRBV21-1 is assigned pseudogene status. The receptor was derived from a man between 25 and 39 years old who had recovered from COVID-19. The CDR3 sequence is CARCTSGDPQETQYF. The CDR3 DNA reads as TGTGCCCGATGTACTAGCGGGGACCCGCAAGAGACCCAGTACTTC.